Presented here are 5 T cell receptor beta chains from one specimen sequenced in a study of CD8 T cells in ankylosing spondylitis. Points from the study as a whole: Apparently characteristic of ankylosing spondylitis blood was a TCR beta motif (fewer than 10 highly homologous variants).

Antigens for these TCRs are unknown. TCRdb reprocessed the 5' RACE reads via MiXCR and lists one record per CDR3 protein. The table lists 500,000 or so distinct CDR3 sequences, under 5.5% of them singletons, with under 4.5% in the top ten. The sample taken for sequencing was blood, either unsorted or a sorted T cell fraction (not recorded which). These receptors were collected from a male donor with ankylosing spondylitis.

At least ten counts were recorded for this clonotype. V and J are TRBV4-2 and TRBJ2-3; 8 bases are shared with TRBD2. There are 16 residues in the CDR3. V lost 1 base and J lost 0; bases outside the gene matches: 3. Germline values: CDR1 LGHNA, CDR2 YNFKEQ. In DNA form, the CDR3 reads TGTGCCAGCAGCCAAGCGACTAGCGTTAGCACAGATACGCAGTATTTT. The encoded protein is CASSQATSVSTDTQYF.

This clonotype was recorded many times. J is TRBJ2-7 and V is TRBV10-3; 15 bases align to TRBD2. Losses at the gene ends were 6 bases for V and 6 bases for J; bases not matched to a gene: 9. The V gene's germline CDR1 is ENHRY and CDR2 SYGVKD. CDR3 length equals 16 residues. The CDR3 sequence is CAIRGTSGRSRGEQYF. The DNA for the CDR3 is TGTGCCATCAGAGGGACTAGCGGGAGGTCTCGCGGCGAGCAGTACTTC.

This clonotype appeared many times. The chain has TRBV5-1 and TRBJ1-2; D remains ambiguous. This CDR3 has 13 amino acids. Per germline, CDR1 SGHRS and CDR2 YFSETQ. The V end lost 3 bases, the J end lost 6 bases, and 12 bases lay between the germline ends. The CDR3 DNA reads TGCGCCAGCAGCTCGGTCACAGACAATGGCTACACCTTC. Its translation: CASSSVTDNGYTF. Together with reference TRBV5-1 and TRBJ1-2, the CDR3 gives the full variable domain: KAGVTQTPRYLIKTRGQQVTLSCSPISGHRSVSWYQQTPGQGLQFLFEYFSETQRNKGNFPGRFSGRQFSNSRSEMNVSTLELGDSALYLCASSSVTDNGYTFGSGTRLTVV.

This clonotype was detected ten times or more. V gene TRBV20-1 combines with J gene TRBJ1-5; tentatively, D is TRBD1 (6 bases). CDR1 and CDR2 (germline): DFQATT, SNEGSKA (reference sequence). The germline V and J ends were trimmed by 3 bases and 3 bases, with 12 bases remaining between them. The CDR3 sequence is 14 residues long. CDR3 protein: CSARVGGPNQPQHF. The CDR3 DNA reads TGCAGTGCTAGGGTGGGGGGCCCCAATCAGCCCCAGCATTTT.

This clonotype has ten or more counts. The V gene is TRBV24-1, the J gene TRBJ2-1, with 10 bases aligning to TRBD1. The germline V gene has CDR1 KGHDR and CDR2 SFDVKD. The CDR3 length is 16 residues. The V gene end was trimmed by 5 bases and the J gene end by 7 bases; junction bases not matched to a gene: 10. CDR3: CATSVVRDRGFNEQFF. CDR3 bases: TGTGCCACCAGTGTCGTCCGGGACAGGGGTTTTAATGAGCAGTTCTTC.